This T cell receptor beta chain was identified in a study of Graves' ophthalmopathy and Graves' hyperthyroidism. RNA transcripts provided the template for amplifying TCR beta CDR3 regions. Investigators did first-round RT-PCR with HTBI primers, then second-round multiplex PCR. TCRdb re-called the multiplex PCR reads through MiXCR, storing one row per CDR3 protein. The sample yields roughly 400,000 distinct CDR3 sequences, just over 15% seen once. This clonotype was observed a few times. A much larger clone is a single base away; this may be a read error. Germline lookup yields CDR1 SNHLY and CDR2 FYNNEI. The CDR3 runs to 14 residues. Hyperthyroidism cases were recent diagnoses of under 2 months' duration in people aged 18 to 65.

V and J are TRBV2 and TRBJ1-1, with D unresolved. The clonotype originates from a woman aged 18-29 years with stable Graves' hyperthyroidism. Sequencing was performed on peripheral blood. CDR3 nucleotides: TGTGCCAGCAGTCCAACCCTCGGGAGGACTGGAGCTTTCTTT. Its translation: CASSPTLGRTGAFF.